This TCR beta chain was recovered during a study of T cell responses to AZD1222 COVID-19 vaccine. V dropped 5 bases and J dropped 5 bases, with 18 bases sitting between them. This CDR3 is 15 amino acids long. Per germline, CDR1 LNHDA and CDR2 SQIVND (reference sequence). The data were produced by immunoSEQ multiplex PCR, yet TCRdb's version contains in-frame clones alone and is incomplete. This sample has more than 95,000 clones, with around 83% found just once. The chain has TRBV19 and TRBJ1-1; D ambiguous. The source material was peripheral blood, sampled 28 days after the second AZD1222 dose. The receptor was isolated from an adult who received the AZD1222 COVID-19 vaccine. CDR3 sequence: CASSAGRSYMTEAFF. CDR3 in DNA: TGTGCCAGTAGTGCCGGACGATCTTATATGACTGAAGCTTTCTTT.